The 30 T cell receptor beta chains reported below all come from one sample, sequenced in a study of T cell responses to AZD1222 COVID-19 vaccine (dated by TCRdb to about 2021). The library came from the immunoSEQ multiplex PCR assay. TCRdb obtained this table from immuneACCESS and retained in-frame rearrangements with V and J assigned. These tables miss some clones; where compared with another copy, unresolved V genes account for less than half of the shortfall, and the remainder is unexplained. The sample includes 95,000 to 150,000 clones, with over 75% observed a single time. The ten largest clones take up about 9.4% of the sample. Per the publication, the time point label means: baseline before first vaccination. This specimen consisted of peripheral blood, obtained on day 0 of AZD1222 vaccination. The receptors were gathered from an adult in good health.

Here the CDR3 reads CAWSVIGAGELFF. CDR3 in DNA: TGTGCCTGGAGTGTAATAGGAGCCGGGGAGCTGTTTTTT. The chain is built from TRBV30 and TRBJ2-2; D gene ambiguous. This CDR3 contains 13 residues. Deletions cut 0 bases from V and 6 bases from J, with 8 bases between. Germline V gene sequence: CDR1 GTSNPN, CDR2 SVGIG (reference sequence).

The CDR3 DNA follows: TGTGCCAGCAGCAAAATGGGGATAAGACAGGGTGGGAGAAAAACTGTTTTT. This sequence encodes CASSKMGIRQGGRKTVF. This chain uses TRBV21-1 with TRBJ1-4; TRBD1, the table's D call, was not compared with the DNA. TRBV21-1 is labeled a pseudogene. CDR3 length: 17 residues.

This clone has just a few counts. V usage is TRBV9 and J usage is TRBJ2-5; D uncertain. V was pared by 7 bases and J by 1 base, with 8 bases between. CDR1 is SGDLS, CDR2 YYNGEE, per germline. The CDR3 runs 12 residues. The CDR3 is CASAASQETQYF. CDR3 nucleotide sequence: TGTGCCAGCGCGGCTTCCCAAGAGACCCAGTACTTC.

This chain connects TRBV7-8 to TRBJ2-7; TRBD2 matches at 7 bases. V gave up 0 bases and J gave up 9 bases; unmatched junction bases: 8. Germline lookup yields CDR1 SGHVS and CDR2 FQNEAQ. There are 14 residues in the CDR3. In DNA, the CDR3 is TGTGCCAGCAGCTTAGCGGCGGTTGGGAGGGGGCAGTACTTC. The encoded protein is CASSLAAVGRGQYF.

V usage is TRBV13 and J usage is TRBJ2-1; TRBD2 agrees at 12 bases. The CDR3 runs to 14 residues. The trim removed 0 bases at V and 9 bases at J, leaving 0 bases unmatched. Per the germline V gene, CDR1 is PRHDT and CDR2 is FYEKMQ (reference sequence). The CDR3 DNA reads TGTGCCAGCAGCTTAGGGACTAGCGGGGGTGAGCAGTTCTTC. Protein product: CASSLGTSGGEQFF.

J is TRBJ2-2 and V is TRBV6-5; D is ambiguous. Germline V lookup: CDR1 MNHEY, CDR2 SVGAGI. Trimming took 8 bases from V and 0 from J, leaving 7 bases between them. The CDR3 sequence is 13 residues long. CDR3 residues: CASDDPNTGELFF. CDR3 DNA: TGTGCCAGCGACGACCCGAACACCGGGGAGCTGTTTTTT.

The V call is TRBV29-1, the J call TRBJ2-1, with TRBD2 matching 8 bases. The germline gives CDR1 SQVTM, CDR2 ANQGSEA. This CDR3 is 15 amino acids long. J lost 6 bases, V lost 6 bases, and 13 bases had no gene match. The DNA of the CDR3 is TGCAGCGTGGCGCCGGGACTAGTAAAATCCAATGAGCAGTTCTTC. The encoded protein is CSVAPGLVKSNEQFF.

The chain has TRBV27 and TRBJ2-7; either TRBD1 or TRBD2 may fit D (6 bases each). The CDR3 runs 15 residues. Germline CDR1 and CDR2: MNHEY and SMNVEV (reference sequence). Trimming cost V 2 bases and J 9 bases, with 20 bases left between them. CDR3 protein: CASSLKSGGQLGQYF. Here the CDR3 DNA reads TGTGCCAGCAGTTTAAAGTCTGGGGGGCAGCTCGGGCAGTACTTC.

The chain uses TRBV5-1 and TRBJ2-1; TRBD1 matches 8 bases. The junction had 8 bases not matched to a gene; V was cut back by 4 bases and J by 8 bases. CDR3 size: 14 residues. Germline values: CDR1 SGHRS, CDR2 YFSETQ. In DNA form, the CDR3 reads TGCGCCAGCAGCACATCCCCGACAGGGGATGAGCAGTTCTTC. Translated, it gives CASSTSPTGDEQFF.

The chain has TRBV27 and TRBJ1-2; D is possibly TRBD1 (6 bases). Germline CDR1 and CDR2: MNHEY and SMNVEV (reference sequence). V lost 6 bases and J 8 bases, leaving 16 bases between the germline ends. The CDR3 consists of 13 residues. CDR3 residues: CASRGRQERGYTF. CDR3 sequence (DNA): TGTGCCAGCAGGGGGCGACAGGAGAGAGGCTACACCTTC.

The CDR3 DNA is TGTGCCAGCACGACAACATCTAATGAAAAACTGTTTTTT. Translated, it gives CASTTTSNEKLFF. This chain uses TRBV6-5 with TRBJ1-4; D gene uncertain. CDR1 is MNHEY and CDR2 is SVGAGI in the germline V gene. V dropped 7 bases and J dropped 3 bases, with 9 bases sitting between them. The CDR3 is 13 residues long.

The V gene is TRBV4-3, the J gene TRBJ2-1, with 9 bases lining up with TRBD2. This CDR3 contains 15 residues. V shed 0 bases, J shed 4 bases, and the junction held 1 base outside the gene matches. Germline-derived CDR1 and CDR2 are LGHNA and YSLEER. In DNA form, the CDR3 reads TGCGCCAGCAGCCAAGATAGCGGGAGTTACAATGAGCAGTTCTTC. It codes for CASSQDSGSYNEQFF.

In DNA, the CDR3 is TGTGCCAGCAGACGGGGGCAGGGCTCCTACGAGCAGTACTTC. This translates into CASRRGQGSYEQYF. V and J are TRBV27 and TRBJ2-7, with D perhaps matching TRBD1 or TRBD2 (6 bases each). Per the germline V gene, CDR1 is MNHEY and CDR2 is SMNVEV (reference sequence). The CDR3 is made up of 14 amino acids. V shed 6 bases and J shed 0 bases, with 12 bases lying between them.

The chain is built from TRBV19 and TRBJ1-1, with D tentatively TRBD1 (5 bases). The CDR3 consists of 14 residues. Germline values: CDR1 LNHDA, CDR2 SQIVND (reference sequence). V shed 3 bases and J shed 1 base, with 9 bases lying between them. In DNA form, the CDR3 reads TGTGCCAGTAGTATTCAGGGTTCGAACACTGAAGCTTTCTTT. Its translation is CASSIQGSNTEAFF. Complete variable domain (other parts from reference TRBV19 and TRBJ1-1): DGGITQSPKYLFRKEGQNVTLSCEQNLNHDAMYWYRQDPGQGLRLIYYSQIVNDFQKGDIAEGYSVSREKKESFPLTVTSAQKNPTAFYLCASSIQGSNTEAFFGQGTRLTVV.

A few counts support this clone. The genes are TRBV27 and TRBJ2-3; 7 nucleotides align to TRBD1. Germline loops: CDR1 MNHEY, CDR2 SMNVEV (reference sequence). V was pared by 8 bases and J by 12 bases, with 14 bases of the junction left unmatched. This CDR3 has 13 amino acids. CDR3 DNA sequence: TGTGCCAGCCGGATTGCCGGGACAGCCGTCCAGTATTTT. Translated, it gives CASRIAGTAVQYF.

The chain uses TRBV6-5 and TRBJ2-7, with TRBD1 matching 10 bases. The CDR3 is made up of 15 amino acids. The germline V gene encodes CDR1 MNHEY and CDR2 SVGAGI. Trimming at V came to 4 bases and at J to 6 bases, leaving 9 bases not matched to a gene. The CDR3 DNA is TGTGCCAGCAGTTTTTTCGCTTGGACAGGGGGCGAGCAGTACTTC. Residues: CASSFFAWTGGEQYF.

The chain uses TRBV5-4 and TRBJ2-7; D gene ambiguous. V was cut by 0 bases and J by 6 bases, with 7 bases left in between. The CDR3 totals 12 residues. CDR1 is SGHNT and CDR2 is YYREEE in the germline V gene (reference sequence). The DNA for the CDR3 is TGTGCCAGCAGCTTGGGCTCGAGCGAGCAGTACTTC. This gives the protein CASSLGSSEQYF.

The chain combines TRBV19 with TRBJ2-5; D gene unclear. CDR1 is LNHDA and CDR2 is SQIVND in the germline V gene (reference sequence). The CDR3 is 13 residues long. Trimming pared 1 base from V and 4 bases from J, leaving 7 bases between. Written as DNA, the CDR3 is TGTGCCAGTAGTATAGGTAATACAGAGACCCAGTACTTC. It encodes CASSIGNTETQYF.

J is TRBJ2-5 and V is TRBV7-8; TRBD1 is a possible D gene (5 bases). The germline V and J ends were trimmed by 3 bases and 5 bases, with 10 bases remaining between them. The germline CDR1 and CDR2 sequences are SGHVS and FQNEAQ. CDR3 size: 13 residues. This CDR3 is CASSFSRAETQYF. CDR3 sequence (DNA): TGTGCCAGCAGCTTTAGCAGGGCCGAGACCCAGTACTTC.

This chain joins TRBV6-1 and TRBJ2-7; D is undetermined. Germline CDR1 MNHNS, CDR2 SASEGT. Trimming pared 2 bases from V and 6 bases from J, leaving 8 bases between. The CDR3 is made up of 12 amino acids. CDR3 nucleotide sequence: TGTGCCAGCAGTGAATGGGTTGCCGAGCAGTACTTC. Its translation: CASSEWVAEQYF.

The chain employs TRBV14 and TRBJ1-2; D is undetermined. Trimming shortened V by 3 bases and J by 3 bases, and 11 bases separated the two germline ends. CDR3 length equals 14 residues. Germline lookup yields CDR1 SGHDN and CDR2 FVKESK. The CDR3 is CASSQDLSDYGYTF. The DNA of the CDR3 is TGTGCCAGCAGCCAGGACTTAAGCGACTATGGCTACACCTTC.

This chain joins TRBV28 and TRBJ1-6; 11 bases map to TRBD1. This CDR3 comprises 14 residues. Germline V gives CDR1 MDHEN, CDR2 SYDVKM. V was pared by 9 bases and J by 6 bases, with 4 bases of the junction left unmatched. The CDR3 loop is CASRGTGGNSPLHF. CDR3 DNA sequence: TGTGCCAGTAGGGGGACAGGGGGTAATTCACCCCTCCACTTT.

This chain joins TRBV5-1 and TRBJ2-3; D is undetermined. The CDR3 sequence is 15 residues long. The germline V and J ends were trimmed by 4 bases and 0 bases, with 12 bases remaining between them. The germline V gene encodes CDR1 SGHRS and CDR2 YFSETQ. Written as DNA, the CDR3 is TGCGCCAGCAGCGTGGACGGAATCAGCACAGATACGCAGTATTTT. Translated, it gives CASSVDGISTDTQYF.

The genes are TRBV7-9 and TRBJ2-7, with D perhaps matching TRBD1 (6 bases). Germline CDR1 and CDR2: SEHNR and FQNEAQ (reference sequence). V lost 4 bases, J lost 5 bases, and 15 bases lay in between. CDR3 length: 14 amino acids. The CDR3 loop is CASSSTGFRDEQYF. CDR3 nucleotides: TGTGCCAGCAGCTCTACAGGGTTTCGGGACGAGCAGTACTTC.

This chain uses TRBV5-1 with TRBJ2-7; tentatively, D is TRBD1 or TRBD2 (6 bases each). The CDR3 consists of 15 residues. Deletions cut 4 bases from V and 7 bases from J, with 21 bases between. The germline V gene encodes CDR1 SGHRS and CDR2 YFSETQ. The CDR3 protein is CASSLSPGAGTEQYF. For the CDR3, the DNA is TGCGCCAGCAGCCTCTCTCCGGGGGCAGGGACAGAGCAGTACTTC.

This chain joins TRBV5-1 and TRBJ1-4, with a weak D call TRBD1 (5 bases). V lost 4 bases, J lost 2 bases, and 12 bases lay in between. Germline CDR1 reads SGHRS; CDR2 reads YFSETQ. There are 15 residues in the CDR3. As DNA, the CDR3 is TGCGCCAGCAGCCCCGATGCAGGGACTAATGAAAAACTGTTTTTT. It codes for CASSPDAGTNEKLFF. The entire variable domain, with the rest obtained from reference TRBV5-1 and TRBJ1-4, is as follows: KAGVTQTPRYLIKTRGQQVTLSCSPISGHRSVSWYQQTPGQGLQFLFEYFSETQRNKGNFPGRFSGRQFSNSRSEMNVSTLELGDSALYLCASSPDAGTNEKLFFGSGTQLSVL.

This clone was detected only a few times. CDR3 sequence: CASSLTPYSEQFF. The CDR3 nucleotides read TGTGCCAGCAGTTTAACTCCATATAGTGAGCAGTTCTTC. The chain recombines TRBV28 with TRBJ2-1; D is unclear. V lost 2 bases and J 9 bases, leaving 11 bases between the germline ends. Germline assignment: CDR1 MDHEN and CDR2 SYDVKM. CDR3 length equals 13 residues.

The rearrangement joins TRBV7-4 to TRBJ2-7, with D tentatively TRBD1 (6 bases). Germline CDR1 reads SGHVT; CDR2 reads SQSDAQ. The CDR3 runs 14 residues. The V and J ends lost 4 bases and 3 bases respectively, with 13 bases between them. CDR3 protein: CASSYSGASYEQYF. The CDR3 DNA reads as TGTGCCAGCAGCTACTCAGGGGCGAGCTACGAGCAGTACTTC.

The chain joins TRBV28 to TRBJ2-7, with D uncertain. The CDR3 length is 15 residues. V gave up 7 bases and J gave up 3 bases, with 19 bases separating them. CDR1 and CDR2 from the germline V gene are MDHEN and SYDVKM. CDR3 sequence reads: CASTGEGRRNYEQYF. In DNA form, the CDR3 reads TGTGCCAGCACCGGAGAAGGAAGGCGGAACTACGAGCAGTACTTC.

The DNA of the CDR3 is TGTGCCAGCAGCGTAGTGGGGGGCGCCAACACCGGGGAGCTGTTTTTT. Translated: CASSVVGGANTGELFF. The chain is built from TRBV9 and TRBJ2-2; perhaps D is TRBD1 or TRBD2 (6 bases each). From germline, CDR1 is SGDLS and CDR2 YYNGEE. Deletions cut 0 bases from V and 2 bases from J, with 11 bases between. This CDR3 region has 16 residues. The complete variable domain, with remaining parts taken from reference TRBV9 and TRBJ2-2, reads DSGVTQTPKHLITATGQRVTLRCSPRSGDLSVYWYQQSLDQGLQFLIQYYNGEERAKGNILERFSAQQFPDLHSELNLSSLELGDSALYFCASSVVGGANTGELFFGEGSRLTVL.